This T cell receptor (beta chain) appears in the sequencing data of a study of blood T cell repertoires in COVID-19. On the study more broadly: T cells, B-cell-depleted T cells, or PBMCs supplied cDNA or gDNA.

As originally analysed: Amplification with reference gene primers provided the estimates of nucleated cell counts. Sequencing was performed with immunoSEQ multiplex PCR; in TCRdb, only in-frame clones are kept and a portion is missing. Clone size and the V and J calls come from that table; the DNA yielded D and trimming. Of about 220,000 clones detected, 70% to 90% appear once; the ten largest clones hold roughly 3%. Germline V gene sequence: CDR1 SGHTA, CDR2 FQGNSA. CDR3 length: 14 residues. Trimming removed 2 bases from V and 4 bases from J, with 11 bases in between. The source of this sequence is a woman aged 25 to 39 who had recovered from COVID-19. Sequencing used peripheral blood. The rearrangement links TRBV7-2 to TRBJ1-1, with D hard to call. CDR3 in amino acids: CASSLPTGATEAFF. CDR3 nucleotide sequence: TGTGCCAGCAGCTTACCTACTGGAGCCACTGAAGCTTTCTTT.